The rows below give T cell receptor beta chains drawn from one sample of a study of T cell changes during pregnancy in multiple sclerosis. Sequencing was performed with immunoSEQ multiplex PCR; in TCRdb, only in-frame clones are kept and a portion is missing. Found here are some 80,000 clones, 94% of them singletons; the top ten hold less than 0.15%. Here the sequenced sample was CD4+ T cells from peripheral blood mononuclear cells, taken after pregnancy. Receptors were obtained from a female donor with multiple sclerosis, enrolled in a pregnancy study. Both conserved end residues are part of each CDR3. The order of the fields is D gene, J gene, V gene, clone size, CDR3 DNA, CDR3 protein. The D gene is left open where the match is weak. A clone size is listed for some rows: how often the clone was seen (once, few, many), or a class if it is expanded.

TRBD1,TRBJ1-2,TRBV6-1,NA,TGTGCCAGCAGTGGAGCGGGGACAGGGAAAAGCTATGGCTACACCTTC,CASSGAGTGKSYGYTF
TRBD2,TRBJ2-1,TRBV14,NA,TGTGCCAGCAGCGCCACTAGCGGGAATGAGCAGTTCTTC,CASSATSGNEQFF
NA,TRBJ1-1,TRBV5-1,NA,TGCGCCAGCAGCCCGACCGGGACACTGAACACTGAAGCTTTCTTT,CASSPTGTLNTEAFF
NA,TRBJ1-5,TRBV6-7,NA,TGTGCCAGCAGTTACTCTGACACCAATCAGCCCCAGCATTTT,CASSYSDTNQPQHF
TRBD2,TRBJ2-1,TRBV5-1,once,TGCGCCAGCAGCTTGAAATCGGCGGGGGAAAATGAGCAGTTCTTC,CASSLKSAGENEQFF
TRBD1,TRBJ1-4,TRBV9,once,TGTGCCAGCAGCGTTGACCCAGGGGGTGCTAATGAAAAACTGTTTTTT,CASSVDPGGANEKLFF
TRBD1,TRBJ1-5,TRBV19,NA,TGTGCCAGTAGTCTCCGGGACAGGGGGGCACGCAATCAGCCCCAGCATTTT,CASSLRDRGARNQPQHF
TRBD1,TRBJ1-1,TRBV28,NA,TGTGCCAGCAGTTTACAGGGGGCCCTCACTGAAGCTTTCTTT,CASSLQGALTEAFF
TRBD1,TRBJ2-7,TRBV15,NA,TGTGCCACCAGCAGCCCAGGGGGCGGCTCCTACGAGCAGTACTTC,CATSSPGGGSYEQYF
NA,TRBJ2-6,TRBV19,NA,TGTGCCAGTAGTACGCTAGGGGTGACCTCTGGGGCCAACGTCCTGACTTTC,CASSTLGVTSGANVLTF
NA,TRBJ2-6,TRBV4-3,once,TGCGCCAGCAGCCAAGGTAGCTCTGGGGCCAACGTCCTGACTTTC,CASSQGSSGANVLTF
TRBD2,TRBJ2-7,TRBV7-7,NA,TGTGCTAGCAGCTTACGGCGGGAGGGCCTCTACGAGCAGTACTTC,CASSLRREGLYEQYF
NA,TRBJ2-2,TRBV13,NA,TGTGCCAGCAGCTCTTCCCAGGGACTGGCCGGGGAGCTGTTTTTT,CASSSSQGLAGELFF
NA,TRBJ1-5,TRBV19,once,TGTGCCAGTAGTATCAGACTTTATAGCAATCAGCCCCAGCATTTT,CASSIRLYSNQPQHF
NA,TRBJ1-2,TRBV7-8,NA,TGTGCCAGCAGCCCAGCGGCGGGGGGACCGTATGGCTACACCTTC,CASSPAAGGPYGYTF
TRBD1,TRBJ2-1,TRBV19,NA,TGTGCCAGTAGTGCCCGACAGGGTTTCTACAATGAGCAGTTCTTC,CASSARQGFYNEQFF
NA,TRBJ1-5,TRBV2,few,TGTGCCAGCAGTGAAGACGGTTTGGGCAATCAGCCCCAGCATTTT,CASSEDGLGNQPQHF
NA,TRBJ2-4,TRBV5-6,NA,TGTGCCAGCAGCTTACGACAGCTAGCCAAAAACATTCAGTACTTC,CASSLRQLAKNIQYF
TRBD2,TRBJ2-1,TRBV27,NA,TGTGCCAGCAGTCTCCGGGGCGGGAGCGCCGATGAGCAGTTCTTC,CASSLRGGSADEQFF
TRBD1,TRBJ2-3,TRBV14,NA,TGTGCCAGCAGCCTATCAACAGGGGGCCTCCGGCAGGATACGCAGTATTTT,CASSLSTGGLRQDTQYF
TRBD1,TRBJ1-4,TRBV19,once,TGTGCCAGTAGTGGTCCGGGACAGCTGACAACTAATGAAAAACTGTTTTTT,CASSGPGQLTTNEKLFF
TRBD1,TRBJ2-2,TRBV19,NA,TGTGCCAGTAGTCAAACAGGGGTGGCCGGGGAGCTGTTTTTT,CASSQTGVAGELFF
NA,TRBJ1-1,TRBV30,NA,TGTGCCTGGAGTCTCAGGGTATTCACTGAAGCTTTCTTT,CAWSLRVFTEAFF
NA,TRBJ2-7,TRBV19,NA,TGTGCCAGTAGGCGGACAGATACCTACGAGCAGTACTTC,CASRRTDTYEQYF